One and the same sample provided the 31 T cell receptor beta chains below, sequenced in a study of T cells in Graves' hyperthyroidism and ophthalmopathy. Amplification of TCR beta CDR3 regions used RNA as the template. The HTBI primer set was used in a first-round RT-PCR of the TCR CDR3. One entry per CDR3 protein, called by TCRdb with MiXCR from the multiplex PCR reads. Of a few hundred thousand distinct CDR3 sequences listed, just under 25% are singletons. Source material: blood. Receptors were obtained from a man aged 50 to 59 with Graves' hyperthyroidism.

This clonotype was counted between two and nine times. The chain carries TRBV20-1 and TRBJ2-2; no clear D gene. CDR3 length: 13 residues. The V gene lost 3 bases and the J gene lost 3 bases, with 8 bases spanning the gap. Germline lookup yields CDR1 DFQATT and CDR2 SNEGSKA (reference sequence). Here the CDR3 reads CSASRSDTGELFF. The CDR3 DNA reads as TGCAGTGCTAGCCGTTCGGACACCGGGGAGCTGTTTTTT.

The chain links TRBV10-3 to TRBJ2-2; tentative D call: TRBD1 (7 bases). The CDR3 covers 15 residues. The V gene's germline CDR1 is ENHRY and CDR2 SYGVKD. Trimming shortened V by 8 bases and J by 4 bases, and 17 bases separated the two germline ends. The CDR3 sequence: CAIESGGQSTGELFF. The DNA of the CDR3 is TGTGCCATCGAATCAGGGGGGCAATCCACCGGGGAGCTGTTTTTT.

This clonotype was seen at least ten times. This chain uses TRBV7-9 with TRBJ2-5, with 8 bases fitting TRBD2. V lost 5 bases to trimming and J lost 5 bases; unmatched junction nucleotides: 7. This CDR3 comprises 14 residues. Germline CDR1 is SEHNR and CDR2 is FQNEAQ (reference sequence). Here the CDR3 DNA reads TGTGCCAGCAGCCCAGATTCTAGCGGGGAGACCCAGTACTTC. The encoded protein is CASSPDSSGETQYF.

This clonotype was observed a few times. The junction shows a germline mismatch at one end, possibly a read error. The V call is TRBV11-2, the J call TRBJ2-1; D uncertain. The CDR3 runs to 14 residues. CDR1 SGHAT and CDR2 FQNNGV come from the germline V gene. The chain's CDR3 is CASSQQSSYNEQFF. Written as DNA, the CDR3 is TGCGCCAGCAGCCAACAAAGCTCCTACAATGAGCAGTTCTTC.

This clonotype was counted only a few times. V usage is TRBV2 and J usage is TRBJ2-5; 7 nucleotides line up with TRBD1. The junction had 9 bases not matched to a gene; V was cut back by 7 bases and J by 7 bases. This CDR3 region has 13 residues. CDR1 is SNHLY and CDR2 is FYNNEI in the germline V gene. The CDR3 DNA is TGTGCCAGCATTGGGACAGTGCTTGGGACCCAGTACTTC. Translating it yields CASIGTVLGTQYF.

There are many counts of this clonotype. This sequence joins TRBV3-1 and TRBJ2-1; possible D gene TRBD2, 6 bases. With 2 bases removed from V and 5 bases from J, the gap between germline ends came to 13 bases. Germline V gives CDR1 LGHDT, CDR2 YNNKEL (reference sequence). The CDR3 spans 15 residues. The CDR3 DNA follows: TGTGCCAGCAGCCAATGGAGGGCCTTCAACAATGAGCAGTTCTTC. Translating gives CASSQWRAFNNEQFF.

This clonotype was observed at least ten times. The J gene is TRBJ2-1, the V gene TRBV27; 15 bases agree with TRBD2. This CDR3 region has 16 residues. V was pared by 8 bases and J by 7 bases, with 9 bases of the junction left unmatched. Germline-derived CDR1 and CDR2 are MNHEY and SMNVEV (reference sequence). CDR3 coding DNA: TGTGCCAGCGCGGGACTAGCGGGAGGAAAACCGAATGAGCAGTTCTTC. Its protein is CASAGLAGGKPNEQFF.

This clonotype was counted a few times. The gene calls are TRBV29-1 and TRBJ2-3, with 15 bases aligning to TRBD2. V lost 4 bases, J lost 2 bases, and 4 bases stayed unmatched. This CDR3 region has 16 residues. Germline CDR1 SQVTM, CDR2 ANQGSEA. DNA for the CDR3: TGCAGCGTTGCCGGACTAGCGGGAGGGCCCACAGATACGCAGTATTTT. Protein sequence: CSVAGLAGGPTDTQYF.

The chain employs TRBV5-6 and TRBJ2-7; D uncertain. CDR1 and CDR2 from the germline V gene are SGHDT and YYEEEE. Trimming cost V 2 bases and J 5 bases, with 11 bases left between them. CDR3 length: 13 amino acids. The CDR3 coding sequence is TGTGCCAGCAGCTTCATCGAGACCCACGAGCAGTACTTC. It yields the protein CASSFIETHEQYF.

Ten or more counts support this clonotype. This chain connects TRBV2 to TRBJ1-2, with D unresolved. With 8 bases removed from V and 7 bases from J, the gap between germline ends came to 11 bases. The CDR3 contains 11 residues. Germline assignment: CDR1 SNHLY and CDR2 FYNNEI. The CDR3 DNA follows: TGTGCCAGCTCAAGGACGAGTGGCTACACCTTC. This translates into CASSRTSGYTF. Full variable domain (outside the CDR3, taken from reference TRBV2 and TRBJ1-2): EPEVTQTPSHQVTQMGQEVILRCVPISNHLYFYWYRQILGQKVEFLVSFYNNEISEKSEIFDDQFSVERPDGSNFTLKIRSTKLEDSAMYFCASSRTSGYTFGSGTRLTVV.

The V gene is TRBV20-1, the J gene TRBJ2-7; TRBD2 matches 11 bases. J gave up 4 bases and V 4 bases, and 6 bases lay outside the gene matches. From germline, CDR1 is DFQATT and CDR2 SNEGSKA (reference sequence). This CDR3 region has 14 residues. The CDR3 protein is CSAILAGDRYEQYF. The CDR3 nucleotides read TGCAGTGCTATACTAGCGGGGGACCGTTACGAGCAGTACTTC.

The genes are TRBV7-9 and TRBJ2-3, with 7 bases that match TRBD2. The germline gives CDR1 SEHNR, CDR2 FQNEAQ (reference sequence). This CDR3 region has 15 residues. The J segment lost 2 bases and the V segment lost 6 bases, leaving 8 bases of the junction unmatched. The CDR3 loop reads CASRQQAGSTDTQYF. CDR3 DNA: TGTGCCAGCAGACAACAAGCGGGGTCCACAGATACGCAGTATTTT. The variable domain in full, completed from reference TRBV7-9 and TRBJ2-3, reads DTGVSQNPRHKITKRGQNVTFRCDPISEHNRLYWYRQTLGQGPEFLTYFQNEAQLEKSRLLSDRFSAERPKGSFSTLEIQRTEQGDSAMYLCASRQQAGSTDTQYFGPGTRLTVL.

CDR3 nucleotides: TGTGCCAGCAGCTTGGTCGGGGGTGCGAGAACAGATACGCAGTATTTT. It specifies CASSLVGGARTDTQYF. The V and J genes are TRBV5-6 and TRBJ2-3; D perhaps matches TRBD2 (6 bases). With 0 bases removed from V and 3 bases from J, the gap between germline ends came to 14 bases. The CDR3 has 16 amino acids. Germline V gene data show CDR1 as SGHDT and CDR2 as YYEEEE.

This clonotype occurred a few times. The chain couples TRBV19 to TRBJ2-3, with D maybe TRBD1 (6 bases). Per germline, CDR1 LNHDA and CDR2 SQIVND (reference sequence). The CDR3 is 13 amino acids. V dropped 6 bases and J dropped 3 bases, with 10 bases sitting between them. The CDR3 DNA is TGTGCCAGTAGGACAGGCGTTACAGATACGCAGTATTTT. Translated: CASRTGVTDTQYF.

Many counts were recorded for this clonotype. The gene calls are TRBV3-1 and TRBJ2-5; the match to TRBD1 covers 8 bases. Trimming cost V 4 bases and J 5 bases; bases outside gene matches: 9. The CDR3 covers 15 residues. Germline V gene lookup returns CDR1 LGHDT and CDR2 YNNKEL (reference sequence). The CDR3 spells CASSRTGTRSETQYF. The CDR3 nucleotides are TGTGCCAGCAGCCGGACAGGGACAAGGTCCGAGACCCAGTACTTC.

The CDR3 DNA sequence: TGCGCCAGCAGCCCGGAGGGAGCCAAAAACATTCAGTACTTC. Protein product: CASSPEGAKNIQYF. This chain joins TRBV5-1 and TRBJ2-4, with D possibly TRBD2 on 6 matching bases. The V end was cut by 4 bases, the J end by 0 bases, with 8 bases between. The germline gives CDR1 SGHRS, CDR2 YFSETQ. The CDR3 consists of 14 residues.

The chain links TRBV6-1 to TRBJ2-1; TRBD2 might be the D (6 bases). The V end was cut by 8 bases, the J end by 5 bases, with 19 bases between. CDR3 length: 15 residues. CDR1 is MNHNS, CDR2 SASEGT, per germline. CDR3 sequence: CASGTSGGRHNEQFF. CDR3 nucleotide sequence: TGTGCCAGCGGTACCAGCGGAGGGCGGCACAATGAGCAGTTCTTC.

This rearrangement joins TRBV9 to TRBJ2-5, with D perhaps TRBD1 (6 bases). The CDR3 consists of 15 residues. Germline V gene data show CDR1 as SGDLS and CDR2 as YYNGEE. Trimming took 0 bases from V and 0 from J, leaving 9 bases between them. The CDR3 reads CASSVGPGDQETQYF. In nucleotides, the CDR3 is TGTGCCAGCAGCGTAGGCCCAGGGGACCAAGAGACCCAGTACTTC. The variable domain in full, with the rest retrieved from reference TRBV9 and TRBJ2-5, is DSGVTQTPKHLITATGQRVTLRCSPRSGDLSVYWYQQSLDQGLQFLIQYYNGEERAKGNILERFSAQQFPDLHSELNLSSLELGDSALYFCASSVGPGDQETQYFGPGTRLLVL.

This clonotype was picked up one time. The genes are TRBV7-2 and TRBJ2-6, with unresolved D. V lost 2 bases, J lost 1 base, and 9 bases lay in between. Looked up from germline, CDR1 is SGHTA and CDR2 is FQGNSA. The length of the CDR3 is 16 residues. The DNA of the CDR3 is TGTGCCAGCAGCTTACTCCCTTTTTCTGGGGCCAACGTCCTGACTTTC. It specifies CASSLLPFSGANVLTF.

About this clonotype itself: Since a much larger clone is just one base distant, this may be a read error. The chain carries TRBV3-1 and TRBJ2-7, with 9 bases matching TRBD2. CDR3 size: 16 residues. CDR1 LGHDT and CDR2 YNNKEL come from the germline V gene (reference sequence). J was trimmed by 0 bases and V by 6 bases; bases with no gene match: 9. DNA of the CDR3: TGTGCCAGCAGTCCCGGGGCTAGCGGGAACTCCTACGAGCAGTACTTC. Residues: CASSPGASGNSYEQYF.

This clonotype came up many times. V gene TRBV12-5 combines with J gene TRBJ2-3, with 10 bases matching TRBD2. The CDR3 loop spans 19 amino acids. Trimming took 0 bases from V and 0 from J; bases not matched to a gene: 9. Germline loops: CDR1 LGHNT, CDR2 FRNRAP. CDR3 coding DNA: TGTGCTAGTGGTTTGGTACTAGCGGGACGTCTTACTAGCACAGATACGCAGTATTTT. Translation gives CASGLVLAGRLTSTDTQYF.

This clonotype has at least ten counts. This chain links TRBV7-6 with TRBJ2-3; D may be TRBD1 or TRBD2 (5 bases each). Between the trimmed V and J ends, which lost 6 bases and 3 bases, there was a span of 13 bases. CDR3 length: 14 amino acids. Germline CDR1 SGHVS, CDR2 FNYEAQ. The CDR3 coding sequence is TGTGCCAGCAGAGGAGGAAGGGGAACAGATACGCAGTATTTT. Translating gives CASRGGRGTDTQYF.

This chain connects TRBV15 to TRBJ1-1; 11 nucleotides line up with TRBD1. This CDR3 contains 17 residues. CDR1 and CDR2 from the germline V gene are LNHNV and YYDKDF (reference sequence). The trim removed 0 bases at V and 0 bases at J, leaving 3 bases unmatched. CDR3 bases: TGTGCCACCAGCAGAGATTTGGACAGGGGGCTGAACACTGAAGCTTTCTTT. It codes for CATSRDLDRGLNTEAFF.

This chain joins TRBV6-1 and TRBJ1-2; no clear D gene. The CDR3 totals 12 residues. V was clipped by 1 base and J by 8 bases, with 8 bases between them. CDR1 is MNHNS, CDR2 SASEGT, per germline. CDR3 nucleotide sequence: TGTGCCAGCAGTGAAGTTGTGAGCGGCTACACCTTC. Encoded protein: CASSEVVSGYTF.

This clonotype appeared a few times. The chain joins TRBV2 to TRBJ1-5; D not certain. CDR3 length: 12 amino acids. V was clipped by 8 bases and J by 1 base, with 6 bases between them. Germline V gives CDR1 SNHLY, CDR2 FYNNEI. The CDR3 here is CASEGSNQPQHF. CDR3 DNA: TGTGCCAGCGAAGGGAGCAATCAGCCCCAGCATTTT.

The chain joins TRBV29-1 to TRBJ2-3; TRBD2 matches 7 bases. Germline CDR1 and CDR2: SQVTM and ANQGSEA. With V trimmed by 4 bases and J by 4 bases, 5 bases remained unmatched. This CDR3 comprises 13 residues. The CDR3 nucleotides read TGCAGCGTTGTGGGCGGGGGTGCAGATACGCAGTATTTT. Protein sequence: CSVVGGGADTQYF.

The rearrangement joins TRBV25-1 to TRBJ2-2, with 9 nucleotides matching TRBD1. Germline V CDR1 and CDR2: MGHDK, SYGVNS. The CDR3 length is 15 residues. The junction had 3 bases not matched to a gene; V was cut back by 6 bases and J by 1 base. CDR3 protein: CASRGQGLNTGELFF. The CDR3, as DNA: TGTGCCAGCAGGGGACAGGGACTGAACACCGGGGAGCTGTTTTTT.

This clonotype was picked up a small number of times. The rearrangement uses TRBV5-1 and TRBJ2-3; 12 positions match TRBD2. Germline V gene data show CDR1 as SGHRS and CDR2 as YFSETQ. This CDR3 contains 17 residues. J lost 2 bases, V lost 4 bases, and 8 bases had no gene match. In DNA, the CDR3 is TGCGCCAGCAGCCCGACCGGGACTAGCGGGTACACAGATACGCAGTATTTT. Amino acid sequence: CASSPTGTSGYTDTQYF.

There are a few counts of this clonotype. A much larger clone lies one base from this, so it may be a read error. The V gene is TRBV7-9, the J gene TRBJ2-2; D unclear. The CDR3 covers 11 residues. With 3 bases removed from V and 6 bases from J, the gap between germline ends came to 2 bases. Germline V gene lookup returns CDR1 SEHNR and CDR2 FQNEAQ (reference sequence). The chain's CDR3 is CASSFAGELFF. CDR3 coding DNA: TGTGCCAGCAGCTTTGCCGGGGAGCTGTTTTTT.

This clonotype was recorded at least ten times. CDR3 sequence reads: CASSPLAGANNEQFF. CDR3 nucleotide sequence: TGTGCCAGCAGTCCATTAGCGGGAGCCAACAATGAGCAGTTCTTC. The genes are TRBV28 and TRBJ2-1, with TRBD2 matching 9 bases. CDR1 and CDR2 from the germline V gene are MDHEN and SYDVKM. The CDR3 extends over 15 amino acids. V gave up 5 bases and J gave up 5 bases; unmatched junction bases: 7.

Only a few counts were recorded for this clonotype. This sequence joins TRBV28 and TRBJ2-5, with D possibly TRBD2 on 6 matching bases. Germline CDR1 is MDHEN and CDR2 is SYDVKM. The CDR3 loop spans 15 amino acids. V was cut by 2 bases and J by 7 bases, with 17 bases left in between. The CDR3 sequence: CASSLAGLTGGTQYF. The CDR3 DNA sequence: TGTGCCAGCAGTTTAGCCGGACTAACCGGAGGGACCCAGTACTTC.